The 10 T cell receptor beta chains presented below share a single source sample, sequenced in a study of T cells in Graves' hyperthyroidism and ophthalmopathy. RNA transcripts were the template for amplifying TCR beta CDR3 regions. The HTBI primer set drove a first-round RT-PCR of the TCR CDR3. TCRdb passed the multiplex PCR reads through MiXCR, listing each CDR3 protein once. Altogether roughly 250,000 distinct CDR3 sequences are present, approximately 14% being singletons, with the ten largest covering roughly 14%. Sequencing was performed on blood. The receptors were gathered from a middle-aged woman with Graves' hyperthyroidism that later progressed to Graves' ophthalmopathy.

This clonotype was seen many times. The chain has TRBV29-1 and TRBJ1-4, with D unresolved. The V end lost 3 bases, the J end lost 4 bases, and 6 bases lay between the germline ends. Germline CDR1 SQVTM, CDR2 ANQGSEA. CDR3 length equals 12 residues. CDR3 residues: CSVEGNNEKLFF. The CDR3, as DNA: TGCAGCGTTGAGGGGAATAATGAAAAACTGTTTTTT.

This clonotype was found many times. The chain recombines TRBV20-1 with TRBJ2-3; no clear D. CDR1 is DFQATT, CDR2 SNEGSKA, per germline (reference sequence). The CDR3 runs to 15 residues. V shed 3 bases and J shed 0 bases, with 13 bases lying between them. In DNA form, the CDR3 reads TGCAGTGCTAGGGACCCACCCCGGAGCACAGATACGCAGTATTTT. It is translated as CSARDPPRSTDTQYF.

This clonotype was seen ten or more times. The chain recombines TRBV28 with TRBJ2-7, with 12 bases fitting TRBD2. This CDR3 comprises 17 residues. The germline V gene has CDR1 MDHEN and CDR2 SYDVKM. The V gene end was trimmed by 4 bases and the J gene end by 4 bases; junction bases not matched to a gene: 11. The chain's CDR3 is CASSSFLAGGPSYEQYF. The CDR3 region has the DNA TGTGCCAGCAGTTCTTTCCTAGCGGGAGGGCCCTCGTACGAGCAGTACTTC.

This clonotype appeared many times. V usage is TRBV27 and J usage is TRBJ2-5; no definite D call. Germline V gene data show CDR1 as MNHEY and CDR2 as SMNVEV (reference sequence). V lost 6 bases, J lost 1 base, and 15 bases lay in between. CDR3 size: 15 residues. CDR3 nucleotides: TGTGCCAGCAGACGCCGGGCGGAAGGCCAAGAGACCCAGTACTTC. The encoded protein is CASRRRAEGQETQYF.

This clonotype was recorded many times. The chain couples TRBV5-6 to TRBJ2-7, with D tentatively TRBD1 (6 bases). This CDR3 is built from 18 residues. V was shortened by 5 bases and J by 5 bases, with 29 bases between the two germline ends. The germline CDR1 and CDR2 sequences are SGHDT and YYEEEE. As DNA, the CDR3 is TGTGCCAGCAGGTCGGGGACAAACAACGTTGCCTCCGTCGACGAGCAGTACTTC. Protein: CASRSGTNNVASVDEQYF.

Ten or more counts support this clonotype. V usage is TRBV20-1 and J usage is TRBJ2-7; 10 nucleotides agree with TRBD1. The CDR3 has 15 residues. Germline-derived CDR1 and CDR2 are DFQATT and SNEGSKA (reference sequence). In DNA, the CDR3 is TGCAGCCCGGGCGGGACAGGGGATTCTCCCTACGAGCAGTACTTC. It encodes CSPGGTGDSPYEQYF.

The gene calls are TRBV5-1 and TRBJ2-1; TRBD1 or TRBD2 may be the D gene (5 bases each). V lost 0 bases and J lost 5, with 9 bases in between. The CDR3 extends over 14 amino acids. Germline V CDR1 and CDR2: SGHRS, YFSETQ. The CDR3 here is CASSLGGKNNEQFF. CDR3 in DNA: TGCGCCAGCAGCTTGGGGGGGAAAAACAATGAGCAGTTCTTC.

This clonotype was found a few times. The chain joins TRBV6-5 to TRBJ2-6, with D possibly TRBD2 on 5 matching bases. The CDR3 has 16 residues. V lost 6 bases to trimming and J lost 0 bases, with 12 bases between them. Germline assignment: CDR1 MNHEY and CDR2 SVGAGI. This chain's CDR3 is CASSSTRGSGANVLTF. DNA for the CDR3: TGTGCCAGCAGCTCTACTCGGGGCTCTGGGGCCAACGTCCTGACTTTC.

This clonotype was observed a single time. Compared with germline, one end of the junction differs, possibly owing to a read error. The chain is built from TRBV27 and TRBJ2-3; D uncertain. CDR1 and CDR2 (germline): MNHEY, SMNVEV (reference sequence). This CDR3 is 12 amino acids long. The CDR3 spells CASSLYGYTRYF. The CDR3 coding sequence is TGTGCCAGCAGTCTCTACGGGTATACGCGGTATTTT.

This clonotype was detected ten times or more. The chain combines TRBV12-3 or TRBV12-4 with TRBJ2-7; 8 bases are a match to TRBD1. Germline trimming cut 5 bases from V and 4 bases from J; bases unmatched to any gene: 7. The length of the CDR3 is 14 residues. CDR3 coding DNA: TGTGCCAGCAGTGGACAGGGTCGTTTTTACGAGCAGTACTTC. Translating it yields CASSGQGRFYEQYF.